Each of the 26 T cell receptor beta chains below was sequenced from the same sample in a study of cytomegalovirus exposure and HLA in healthy donors. The PCR made use of 60 Vbeta and 13 Jbeta primers. Libraries were prepared by immunoSEQ multiplex PCR; TCRdb keeps only in-frame clonotypes and omits some of them. Of about 160,000 clones detected, roughly 80% appear once; the ten largest clones hold 2% to 2.5%. Sequencing input: PBMCs. Source of these receptors: a man aged 45-65 years in good health and CMV-seropositive.

The V gene is TRBV18, the J gene TRBJ1-2; TRBD1 matches at 7 bases. Germline CDR1 is KGHSH and CDR2 is LQKENI. The CDR3 totals 15 residues. The J segment lost 5 bases and the V segment lost 3 bases, leaving 9 bases of the junction unmatched. The CDR3 is CASSPTGTEGYGYTF. The CDR3 DNA reads as TGTGCCAGCTCACCCACCGGGACAGAGGGGTATGGCTACACCTTC.

As concerns this clone: At the DNA level, this CDR3 is encoded by other sequences in the same sample as well. The chain's CDR3 is CASSQASGGGTDTQYF. Written as DNA, the CDR3 is TGCGCCAGCAGCCAAGCCAGCGGGGGGGGCACAGATACGCAGTATTTT. V is TRBV4-3 and J is TRBJ2-3, with 10 bases lining up with TRBD2. Trimming removed 1 base from V and 1 base from J; junction bases left unmatched: 2. The CDR3 has 16 amino acids. The germline V gene encodes CDR1 LGHNA and CDR2 YSLEER.

This clone occurred once. The chain recombines TRBV5-1 with TRBJ2-5; D may be TRBD2 (6 bases). CDR3 length equals 15 residues. The V and J ends lost 0 bases and 1 base respectively, with 10 bases between them. Per the germline V gene, CDR1 is SGHRS and CDR2 is YFSETQ. CDR3 bases: TGCGCCAGCAGCTTGGGGTGGGGAGGCCAAGAGACCCAGTACTTC. This sequence encodes CASSLGWGGQETQYF. The entire variable domain, with the rest obtained from reference TRBV5-1 and TRBJ2-5, is as follows: KAGVTQTPRYLIKTRGQQVTLSCSPISGHRSVSWYQQTPGQGLQFLFEYFSETQRNKGNFPGRFSGRQFSNSRSEMNVSTLELGDSALYLCASSLGWGGQETQYFGPGTRLLVL.

V gene TRBV7-9 combines with J gene TRBJ2-7; the D gene is possibly TRBD1 (6 bases). Germline CDR1 and CDR2: SEHNR and FQNEAQ (reference sequence). This CDR3 contains 15 residues. V was shortened by 2 bases and J by 0 bases, with 11 bases between the two germline ends. CDR3 nucleotides: TGTGCCAGCAGCTTAATACAGGGAACCTCCTACGAGCAGTACTTC. Translation: CASSLIQGTSYEQYF.

The chain joins TRBV21-1 to TRBJ1-2; the tabulated D call, TRBD1, remains unverified against the DNA. TRBV21-1 is an annotated pseudogene. CDR3 length: 15 residues. DNA for the CDR3: TGTGCCAGCAGCGAAACAGGGGGCCCCAGCTATGGCTACACCTTC. Translated: CASSETGGPSYGYTF.

The genes are TRBV5-1 and TRBJ2-2; TRBD1 matches 11 bases. This CDR3 has 16 residues. Losses at the gene ends were 0 bases for V and 4 bases for J; bases not matched to a gene: 2. Germline V lookup: CDR1 SGHRS, CDR2 YFSETQ. CDR3 nucleotide sequence: TGCGCCAGCAGCTTGGACGGGACAGGGGGCACCGGGGAGCTGTTTTTT. The encoded protein is CASSLDGTGGTGELFF.

This clone appeared a single time. This chain links TRBV5-4 with TRBJ2-7; 8 bases map to TRBD2. This CDR3 is 15 amino acids long. From germline, CDR1 is SGHNT and CDR2 YYREEE (reference sequence). V was clipped by 4 bases and J by 2 bases; unmatched bases: 8. CDR3 coding DNA: TGTGCCAGCAGCACGGAGCGGGGGCTTGCCTACGAGCAGTACTTC. Protein: CASSTERGLAYEQYF.

The genes are TRBV4-2 and TRBJ1-1; 9 bases line up with TRBD1. Germline V gene sequence: CDR1 LGHNA, CDR2 YNFKEQ. The V segment lost 4 bases and the J segment 1 base; nucleotides outside the gene matches: 7. This CDR3 spans 16 amino acids. The CDR3 DNA reads TGTGCCAGCAGCCTCGGCGGACAGGGGCAGAACACTGAAGCTTTCTTT. Protein: CASSLGGQGQNTEAFF.

The gene calls are TRBV5-6 and TRBJ1-2; D unresolved. The CDR3 runs to 13 residues. The V and J ends lost 4 bases and 5 bases respectively, with 12 bases between them. The germline V gene has CDR1 SGHDT and CDR2 YYEEEE. The CDR3 DNA reads TGTGCCAGCAGCCCCCAAGTCGGTTATGGCTACACCTTC. Translating gives CASSPQVGYGYTF. Full variable domain (missing parts from reference TRBV5-6 and TRBJ1-2): DAGVTQSPTHLIKTRGQQVTLRCSPKSGHDTVSWYQQALGQGPQFIFQYYEEEERQRGNFPDRFSGHQFPNYSSELNVNALLLGDSALYLCASSPQVGYGYTFGSGTRLTVV.

This clone was picked up one time. This rearrangement joins TRBV29-1 to TRBJ2-3, with 11 bases that match TRBD1. CDR3 length: 15 residues. V lost 4 bases, J lost 5 bases, and 8 bases stayed unmatched. The germline CDR1 and CDR2 sequences are SQVTM and ANQGSEA. CDR3: CSVAPGTGGKDTQYF. As DNA, the CDR3 is TGCAGCGTTGCCCCTGGGACAGGGGGGAAAGATACGCAGTATTTT.

The CDR3 coding sequence is TGCGCCAGCAGCCAGGGGAATCCGCCCTACGAGCAGTACTTC. Its protein is CASSQGNPPYEQYF. The chain recombines TRBV5-1 with TRBJ2-7; TRBD1 might be the D (6 bases). V dropped 4 bases and J dropped 2 bases, with 13 bases sitting between them. CDR3 size: 14 residues. Germline CDR1 is SGHRS and CDR2 is YFSETQ.

This chain joins TRBV19 and TRBJ2-1, with a weak D call TRBD1 (9 bases). Germline values: CDR1 LNHDA, CDR2 SQIVND (reference sequence). The CDR3 spans 16 residues. The V and J ends lost 5 bases and 3 bases respectively, with 17 bases between them. In nucleotides, the CDR3 is TGTGCCAGTAGTCGGGGGGGGACAGGGAACTACAATGAGCAGTTCTTC. Translation gives CASSRGGTGNYNEQFF. Looking up the rest from reference TRBV19 and TRBJ2-1 gives the full variable domain: DGGITQSPKYLFRKEGQNVTLSCEQNLNHDAMYWYRQDPGQGLRLIYYSQIVNDFQKGDIAEGYSVSREKKESFPLTVTSAQKNPTAFYLCASSRGGTGNYNEQFFGPGTRLTVL.

This chain links TRBV7-2 with TRBJ2-2; D is ambiguous. Germline V CDR1 and CDR2: SGHTA, FQGNSA. V dropped 1 base and J dropped 1 base, with 4 bases sitting between them. This CDR3 is built from 14 residues. The CDR3 bases are TGTGCCAGCAGCTTAGGCGGGAACACCGGGGAGCTGTTTTTT. Translated: CASSLGGNTGELFF.

The chain is built from TRBV11-3 and TRBJ2-5; TRBD1 aligns across 8 bases. CDR1 and CDR2 (germline): SGHNT, YENEEA. V was clipped by 5 bases and J by 5 bases; unmatched bases: 10. This CDR3 region has 15 residues. The CDR3 here is CASSTTSRGPETQYF. The DNA of the CDR3 is TGTGCCAGCAGCACTACCTCCAGGGGGCCGGAGACCCAGTACTTC.

The gene calls are TRBV5-6 and TRBJ1-2, with 7 bases lining up with TRBD1. The CDR3 is made up of 16 amino acids. The V segment lost 0 bases and the J segment 5 bases; nucleotides outside the gene matches: 10. Germline CDR1 and CDR2: SGHDT and YYEEEE. CDR3 sequence reads: CASSLGEGARVYGYTF. CDR3 nucleotides: TGTGCCAGCAGCTTGGGAGAGGGGGCGCGGGTATATGGCTACACCTTC.

This chain joins TRBV11-1 and TRBJ1-2; D is perhaps TRBD1 (6 bases). The germline CDR1 and CDR2 sequences are SGHAT and FQDESV (reference sequence). There are 15 residues in the CDR3. V shed 5 bases and J shed 4 bases, with 17 bases lying between them. CDR3 sequence reads: CASSPWRQESYGYTF. Written as DNA, the CDR3 is TGTGCCAGCAGCCCTTGGAGACAGGAATCCTATGGCTACACCTTC.

A word on this clone: A read error is likely, as this CDR3 ends without the conserved phenylalanine or tryptophan. This rearrangement joins TRBV27 to TRBJ1-5; D perhaps matches TRBD1 (5 bases). The germline V gene has CDR1 MNHEY and CDR2 SMNVEV (reference sequence). The CDR3 is made up of 14 amino acids. V lost 0 bases and J lost 9, with 12 bases in between. The CDR3 DNA reads as TGTGCCAGCAGTTTATCAAGGCAGGGAACGCCCCAGCATTCT. This translates into CASSLSRQGTPQHS.

The chain links TRBV10-3 to TRBJ1-3; a weak D match, TRBD1 (6 bases). This CDR3 spans 14 amino acids. CDR1 is ENHRY and CDR2 is SYGVKD in the germline V gene. Trimming removed 11 bases from V and 0 bases from J, with 14 bases in between. The CDR3 DNA reads as TGTGCCCTTTCCGACAGGCCCTCTGGAAACACCATATATTTT. Amino acid sequence: CALSDRPSGNTIYF.

This clone appeared once. An end of the junction differs from the germline gene, which may be a read error. The chain couples TRBV7-9 to TRBJ1-2; tentatively, D is TRBD1 (6 bases). CDR3 size: 14 residues. Germline-derived CDR1 and CDR2 are SEHNR and FQNEAQ (reference sequence). The CDR3 region has the DNA TGTGCCAGCAGCCCGGACAGCTCTAACTATGGCTACTCCTTC. It translates to CASSPDSSNYGYSF.

This clone was detected only a few times. J is TRBJ1-4 and V is TRBV7-9, with 8 bases identical to TRBD1. The germline V gene encodes CDR1 SEHNR and CDR2 FQNEAQ (reference sequence). J gave up 8 bases and V 5 bases, and 7 bases lay outside the gene matches. The CDR3 totals 14 residues. The CDR3 spells CASSPQGAREKLFF. In DNA, the CDR3 is TGTGCCAGCAGCCCCCAGGGGGCTAGGGAAAAACTGTTTTTT.

This clone came up a few times. The rearrangement joins TRBV10-3 to TRBJ1-3; D ambiguous. Germline CDR1 reads ENHRY; CDR2 reads SYGVKD. The ends were cut back, 2 bases at V and 8 bases at J, with 10 bases in the middle. CDR3 length equals 13 residues. The CDR3 reads CAISEMRGDTIYF. The DNA of the CDR3 is TGTGCCATCAGTGAGATGCGCGGGGACACCATATATTTT.

This chain joins TRBV4-3 and TRBJ1-2; no definite D call. Germline V lookup: CDR1 LGHNA, CDR2 YSLEER. The V end lost 1 base, the J end lost 7 bases, and 13 bases lay between the germline ends. The CDR3 totals 14 residues. The DNA for the CDR3 is TGCGCCAGCAGCCAAGTCCCCCTCAGCGGTGGCTACACCTTC. It is translated as CASSQVPLSGGYTF.

This clone was counted a single time. The rearrangement joins TRBV4-1 to TRBJ1-5, with D maybe TRBD1 (5 bases). This CDR3 is built from 16 residues. V was cut by 0 bases and J by 4 bases, with 13 bases left in between. Germline lookup yields CDR1 MGHRA and CDR2 YSYEKL. CDR3: CASSQEGQGRNQPQHF. In nucleotides, the CDR3 is TGCGCCAGCAGCCAAGAAGGGCAGGGAAGGAATCAGCCCCAGCATTTT.

The chain employs TRBV5-4 and TRBJ2-5, with a possible D match to TRBD1 (5 bases). This CDR3 contains 14 residues. Trimming left V 5 bases short and J 1 base short, with 12 bases between. In germline, CDR1 is SGHNT, CDR2 YYREEE (reference sequence). The CDR3 sequence: CASSSRQPQETQYF. CDR3 DNA sequence: TGTGCCAGCAGTTCCCGACAGCCCCAAGAGACCCAGTACTTC.

The genes are TRBV30 and TRBJ1-5, with a tentative D call TRBD1 (6 bases). Germline CDR1 and CDR2: GTSNPN and SVGIG (reference sequence). V was clipped by 0 bases and J by 5 bases, with 11 bases between them. The CDR3 totals 14 residues. CDR3 coding DNA: TGTGCCTGGAGTGTTGTGGGGGCGCATCAGCCCCAGCATTTT. This encodes CAWSVVGAHQPQHF.

This CDR3 is CASSQAQYRLDEQFF. The CDR3 nucleotides read TGCGCCAGCAGCCAAGCCCAGTACCGACTGGATGAGCAGTTCTTC. The genes are TRBV4-3 and TRBJ2-1; D is unresolved. Germline lookup yields CDR1 LGHNA and CDR2 YSLEER. Trimming took off 1 base at V and 8 bases at J, with 15 bases between the two ends. The CDR3 spans 15 residues.